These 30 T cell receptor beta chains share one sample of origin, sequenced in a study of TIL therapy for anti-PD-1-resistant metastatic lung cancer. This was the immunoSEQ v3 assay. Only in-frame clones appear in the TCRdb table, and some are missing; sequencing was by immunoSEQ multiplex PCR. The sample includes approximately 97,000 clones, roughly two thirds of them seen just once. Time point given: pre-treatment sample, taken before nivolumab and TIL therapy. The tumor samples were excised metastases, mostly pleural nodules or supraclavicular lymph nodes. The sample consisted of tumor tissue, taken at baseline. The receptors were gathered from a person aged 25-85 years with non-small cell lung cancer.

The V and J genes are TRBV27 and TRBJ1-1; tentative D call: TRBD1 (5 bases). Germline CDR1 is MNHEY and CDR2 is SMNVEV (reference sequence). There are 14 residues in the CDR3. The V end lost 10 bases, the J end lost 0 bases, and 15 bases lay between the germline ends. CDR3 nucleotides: TGTGCCACCCACCAGGGACTCTTGAACACTGAAGCTTTCTTT. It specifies CATHQGLLNTEAFF.

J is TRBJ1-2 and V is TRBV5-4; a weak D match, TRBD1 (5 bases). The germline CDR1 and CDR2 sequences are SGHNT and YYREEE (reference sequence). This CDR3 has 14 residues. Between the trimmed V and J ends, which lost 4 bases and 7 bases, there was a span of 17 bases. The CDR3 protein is CASSPWAGSGGYTF. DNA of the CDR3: TGTGCCAGCAGCCCTTGGGCAGGGTCGGGTGGCTACACCTTC.

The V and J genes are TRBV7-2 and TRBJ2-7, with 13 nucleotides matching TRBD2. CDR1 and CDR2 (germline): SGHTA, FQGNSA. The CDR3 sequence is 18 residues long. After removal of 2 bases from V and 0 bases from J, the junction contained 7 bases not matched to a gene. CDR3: CASSLRGTSGKSSYEQYF. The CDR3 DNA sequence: TGTGCCAGCAGCTTACGAGGGACTAGCGGGAAATCCTCCTACGAGCAGTACTTC.

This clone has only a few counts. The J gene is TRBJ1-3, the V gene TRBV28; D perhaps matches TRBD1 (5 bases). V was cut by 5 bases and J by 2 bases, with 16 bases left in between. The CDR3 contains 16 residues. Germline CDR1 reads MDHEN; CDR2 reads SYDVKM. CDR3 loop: CASSPDRSATGNTIYF. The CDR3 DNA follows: TGTGCCAGCAGTCCCGACAGATCCGCCACTGGAAACACCATATATTTT.

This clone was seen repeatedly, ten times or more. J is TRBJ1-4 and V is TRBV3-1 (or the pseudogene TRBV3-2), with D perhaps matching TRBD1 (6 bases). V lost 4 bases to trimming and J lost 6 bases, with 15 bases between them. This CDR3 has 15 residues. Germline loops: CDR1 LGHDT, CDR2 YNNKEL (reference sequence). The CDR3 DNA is TGTGCCAGCAGCCGGAGGGGGGGGATGGATGAAAAACTGTTTTTT. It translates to CASSRRGGMDEKLFF.

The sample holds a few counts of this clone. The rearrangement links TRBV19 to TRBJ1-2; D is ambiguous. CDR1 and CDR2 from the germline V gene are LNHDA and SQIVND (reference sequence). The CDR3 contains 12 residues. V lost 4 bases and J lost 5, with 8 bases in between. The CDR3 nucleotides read TGTGCCAGTAGTACCTCCTGGTATGGCTACACCTTC. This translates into CASSTSWYGYTF.

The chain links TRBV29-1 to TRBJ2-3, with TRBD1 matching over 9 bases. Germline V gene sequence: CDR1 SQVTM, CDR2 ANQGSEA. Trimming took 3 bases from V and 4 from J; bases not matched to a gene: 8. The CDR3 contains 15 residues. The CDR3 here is CSVDSRDREADTQYF. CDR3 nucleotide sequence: TGCAGCGTTGATTCCCGGGACAGGGAGGCAGATACGCAGTATTTT.

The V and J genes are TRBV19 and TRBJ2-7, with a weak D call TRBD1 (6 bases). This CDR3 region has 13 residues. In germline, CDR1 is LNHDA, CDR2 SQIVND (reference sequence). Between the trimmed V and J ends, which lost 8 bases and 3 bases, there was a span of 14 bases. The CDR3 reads CASGKLDSYEQYF. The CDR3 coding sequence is TGTGCCAGTGGGAAATTGGACAGCTACGAGCAGTACTTC.

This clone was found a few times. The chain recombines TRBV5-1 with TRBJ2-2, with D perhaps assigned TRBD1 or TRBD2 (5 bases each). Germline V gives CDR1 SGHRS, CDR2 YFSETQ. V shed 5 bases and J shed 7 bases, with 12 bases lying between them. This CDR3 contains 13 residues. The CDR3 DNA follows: TGCGCCAGCAGAAAAGGGGAGATCGGGGAGCTGTTTTTT. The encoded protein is CASRKGEIGELFF.

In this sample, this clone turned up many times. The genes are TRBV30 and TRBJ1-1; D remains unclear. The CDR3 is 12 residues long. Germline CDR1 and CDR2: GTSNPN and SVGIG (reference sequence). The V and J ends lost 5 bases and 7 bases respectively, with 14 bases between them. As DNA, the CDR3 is TGTGCCTGGGGAAACCCCCGGGGTGAAGCTTTCTTT. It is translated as CAWGNPRGEAFF. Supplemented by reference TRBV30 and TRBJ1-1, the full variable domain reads SQTIHQWPATLVQPVGSPLSLECTVEGTSNPNLYWYRQAAGRGLQLLFYSVGIGQISSEVPQNLSASRPQDRQFILSSKKLLLSDSGFYLCAWGNPRGEAFFGQGTRLTVV.

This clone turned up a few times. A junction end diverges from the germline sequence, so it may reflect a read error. CDR3 loop: CASSTRGPTNAGELFF. CDR3 DNA: TGTGCCAGTAGCACTCGGGGGCCTACGAACGCCGGGGAGCTGTTTTTT. This rearrangement joins TRBV19 to TRBJ2-2; D possibly matches TRBD1 or TRBD2 (6 bases each). This CDR3 has 16 residues. The germline V gene encodes CDR1 LNHDA and CDR2 SQIVND (reference sequence).

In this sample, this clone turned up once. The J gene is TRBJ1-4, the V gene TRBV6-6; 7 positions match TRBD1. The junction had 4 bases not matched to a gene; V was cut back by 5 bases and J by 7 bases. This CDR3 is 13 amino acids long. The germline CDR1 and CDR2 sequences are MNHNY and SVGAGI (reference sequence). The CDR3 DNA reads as TGTGCCAGCAGTCCCGACAGGGCTGAAAAACTGTTTTTT. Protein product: CASSPDRAEKLFF.

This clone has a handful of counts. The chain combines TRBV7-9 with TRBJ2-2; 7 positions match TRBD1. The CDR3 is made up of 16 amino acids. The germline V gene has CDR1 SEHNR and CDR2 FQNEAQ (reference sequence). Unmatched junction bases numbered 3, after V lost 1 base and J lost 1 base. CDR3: CASSLDRTGNTGELFF. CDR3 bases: TGTGCCAGCAGCTTAGATCGGACAGGGAACACCGGGGAGCTGTTTTTT.

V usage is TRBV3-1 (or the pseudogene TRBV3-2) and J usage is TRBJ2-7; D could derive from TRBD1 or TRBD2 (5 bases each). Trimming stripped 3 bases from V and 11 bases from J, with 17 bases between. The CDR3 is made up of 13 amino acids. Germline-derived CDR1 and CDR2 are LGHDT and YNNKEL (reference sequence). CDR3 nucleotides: TGTGCCAGCAGCCAGGGGACCTCCGAGAGAAAGTACTTC. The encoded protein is CASSQGTSERKYF.

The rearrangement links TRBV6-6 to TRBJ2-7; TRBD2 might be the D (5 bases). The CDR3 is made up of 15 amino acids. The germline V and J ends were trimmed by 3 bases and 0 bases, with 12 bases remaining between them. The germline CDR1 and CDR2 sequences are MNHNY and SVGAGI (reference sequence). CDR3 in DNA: TGTGCCAGCAGTTATGAGGTTGGGAGCTCCTACGAGCAGTACTTC. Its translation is CASSYEVGSSYEQYF.

The CDR3 loop is CASSLGRGQDGYTF. CDR3 in DNA: TGTGCCAGCAGCTTAGGCAGGGGGCAAGATGGCTACACCTTC. The V and J genes are TRBV7-8 and TRBJ1-2, with 8 bases identical to TRBD1. The CDR3 is made up of 14 amino acids. Losses at the gene ends were 1 base for V and 6 bases for J; bases not matched to a gene: 4. Germline V gene data show CDR1 as SGHVS and CDR2 as FQNEAQ.

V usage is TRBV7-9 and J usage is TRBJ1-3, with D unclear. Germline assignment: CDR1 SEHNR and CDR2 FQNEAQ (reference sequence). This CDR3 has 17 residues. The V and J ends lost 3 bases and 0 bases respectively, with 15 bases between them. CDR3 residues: CASSFGGTSYSGNTIYF. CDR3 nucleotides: TGTGCCAGCAGCTTTGGTGGTACATCATACTCTGGAAACACCATATATTTT.

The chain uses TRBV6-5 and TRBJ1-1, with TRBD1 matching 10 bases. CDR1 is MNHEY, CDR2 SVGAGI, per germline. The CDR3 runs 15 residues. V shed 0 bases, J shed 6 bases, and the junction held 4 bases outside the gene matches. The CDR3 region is CASSYSGQGLSEAFF. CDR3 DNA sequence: TGTGCCAGCAGTTACTCGGGACAGGGGCTTTCTGAAGCTTTCTTT.

The CDR3 is CASSSAASGGGPGELFF. CDR3 nucleotide sequence: TGTGCCAGCAGCTCCGCAGCAAGTGGAGGGGGCCCCGGGGAGCTGTTTTTT. The rearrangement uses TRBV11-2 and TRBJ2-2, with a tentative D call TRBD1 (7 bases). V was pared by 4 bases and J by 6 bases, with 21 bases between. This CDR3 spans 17 amino acids. CDR1 is SGHAT and CDR2 is FQNNGV in the germline V gene.

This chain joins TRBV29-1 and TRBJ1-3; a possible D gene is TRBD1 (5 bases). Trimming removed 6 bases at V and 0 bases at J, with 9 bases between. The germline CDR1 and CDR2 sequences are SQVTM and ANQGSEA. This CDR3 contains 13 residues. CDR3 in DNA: TGCAGCGTCGGGACGGACTCTGGAAACACCATATATTTT. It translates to CSVGTDSGNTIYF.

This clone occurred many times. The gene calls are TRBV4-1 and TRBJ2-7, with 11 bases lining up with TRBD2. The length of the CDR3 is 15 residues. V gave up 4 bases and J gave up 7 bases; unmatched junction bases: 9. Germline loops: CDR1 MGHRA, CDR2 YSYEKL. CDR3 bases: TGCGCCAGCAGCCCACTAGCGGGAGAAGCGCGGGAGCAGTACTTC. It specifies CASSPLAGEAREQYF.

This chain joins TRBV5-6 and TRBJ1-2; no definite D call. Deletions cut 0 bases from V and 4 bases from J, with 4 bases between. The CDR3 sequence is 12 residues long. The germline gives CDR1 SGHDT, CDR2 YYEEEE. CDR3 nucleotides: TGTGCCAGCAGCTTGGCTGGCTATGGCTACACCTTC. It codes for CASSLAGYGYTF.

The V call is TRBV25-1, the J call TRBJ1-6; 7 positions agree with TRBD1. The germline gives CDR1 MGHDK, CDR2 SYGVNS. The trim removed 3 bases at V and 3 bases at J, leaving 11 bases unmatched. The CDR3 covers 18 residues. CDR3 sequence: CASSEGTANPLYNSPLHF. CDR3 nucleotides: TGTGCCAGCAGTGAGGGGACAGCCAACCCGCTCTATAATTCACCCCTCCACTTT.

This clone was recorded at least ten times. CDR3 sequence (DNA): TGTGCCAGCAGCTTGGCCGGGTCAGAGACCCAGTACTTC. Amino acid sequence: CASSLAGSETQYF. The chain links TRBV5-5 to TRBJ2-5; D unclear. The germline gives CDR1 SGHKS, CDR2 YYEKEE (reference sequence). V gave up 0 bases and J gave up 4 bases, with 7 bases separating them. This CDR3 region has 13 residues.

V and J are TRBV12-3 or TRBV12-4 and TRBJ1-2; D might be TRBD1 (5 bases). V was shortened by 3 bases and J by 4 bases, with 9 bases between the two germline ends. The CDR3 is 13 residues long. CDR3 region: CASSFTGLYGYTF. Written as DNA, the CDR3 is TGTGCCAGCAGTTTCACAGGTCTCTATGGCTACACCTTC.

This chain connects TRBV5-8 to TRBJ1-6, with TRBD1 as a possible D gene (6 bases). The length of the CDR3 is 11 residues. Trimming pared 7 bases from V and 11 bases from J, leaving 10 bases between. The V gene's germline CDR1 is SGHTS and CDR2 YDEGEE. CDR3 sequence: CASYRVPPLHF. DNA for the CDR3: TGTGCCAGCTACAGGGTGCCACCCCTCCACTTT.

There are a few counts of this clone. The CDR3 DNA is TGTGCCAGCAGTTTAAACGACAGGGTCTCATCCTACGAGCAGTACTTC. Protein: CASSLNDRVSSYEQYF. J is TRBJ2-7 and V is TRBV28, with TRBD1 matching over 7 bases. Trimming cost V 2 bases and J 1 base; bases outside gene matches: 8. CDR1 is MDHEN and CDR2 is SYDVKM in the germline V gene. The CDR3 has 16 amino acids.

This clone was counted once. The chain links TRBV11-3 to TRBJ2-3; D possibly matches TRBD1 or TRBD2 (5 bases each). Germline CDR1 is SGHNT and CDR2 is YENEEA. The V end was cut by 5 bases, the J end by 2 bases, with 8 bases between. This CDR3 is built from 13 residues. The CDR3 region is CASSLGTTDTQYF. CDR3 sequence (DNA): TGTGCCAGCAGCCTAGGGACCACAGATACGCAGTATTTT.

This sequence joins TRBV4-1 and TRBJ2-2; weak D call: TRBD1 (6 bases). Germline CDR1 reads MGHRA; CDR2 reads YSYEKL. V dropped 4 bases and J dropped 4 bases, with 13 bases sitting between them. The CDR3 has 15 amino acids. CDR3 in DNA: TGCGCCAGCAGCCCAGGGACACCACTCACCGGGGAGCTGTTTTTT. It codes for CASSPGTPLTGELFF.

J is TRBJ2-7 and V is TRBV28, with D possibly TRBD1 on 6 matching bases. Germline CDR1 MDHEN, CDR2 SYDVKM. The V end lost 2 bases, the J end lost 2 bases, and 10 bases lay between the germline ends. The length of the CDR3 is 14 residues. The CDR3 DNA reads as TGTGCCAGCAGTTTAGAGGGGACACCCTACGAGCAGTACTTC. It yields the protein CASSLEGTPYEQYF. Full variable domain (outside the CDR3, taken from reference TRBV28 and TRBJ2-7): DVKVTQSSRYLVKRTGEKVFLECVQDMDHENMFWYRQDPGLGLRLIYFSYDVKMKEKGDIPEGYSVSREKKERFSLILESASTNQTSMYLCASSLEGTPYEQYFGPGTRLTVT.